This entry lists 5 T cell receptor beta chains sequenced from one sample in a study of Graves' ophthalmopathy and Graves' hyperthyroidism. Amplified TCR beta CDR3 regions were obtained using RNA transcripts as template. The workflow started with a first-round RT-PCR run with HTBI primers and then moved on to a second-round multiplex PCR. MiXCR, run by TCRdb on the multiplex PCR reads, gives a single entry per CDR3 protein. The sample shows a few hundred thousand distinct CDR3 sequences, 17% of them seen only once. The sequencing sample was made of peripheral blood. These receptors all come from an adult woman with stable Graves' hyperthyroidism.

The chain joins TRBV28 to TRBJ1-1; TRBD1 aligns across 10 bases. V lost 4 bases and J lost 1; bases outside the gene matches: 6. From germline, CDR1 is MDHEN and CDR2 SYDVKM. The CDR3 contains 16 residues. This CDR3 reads CASSSPGQGPNTEAFF. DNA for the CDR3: TGTGCCAGCAGTTCCCCGGGACAGGGGCCGAACACTGAAGCTTTCTTT.

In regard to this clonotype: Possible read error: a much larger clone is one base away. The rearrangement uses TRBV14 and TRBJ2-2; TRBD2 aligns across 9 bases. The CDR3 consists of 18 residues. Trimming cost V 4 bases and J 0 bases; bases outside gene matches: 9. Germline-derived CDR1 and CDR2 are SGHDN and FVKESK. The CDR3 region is CASSPTRGRASNTGELFF. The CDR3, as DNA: TGTGCCAGCAGCCCAACTCGCGGGAGGGCCTCGAACACCGGGGAGCTGTTTTTT.

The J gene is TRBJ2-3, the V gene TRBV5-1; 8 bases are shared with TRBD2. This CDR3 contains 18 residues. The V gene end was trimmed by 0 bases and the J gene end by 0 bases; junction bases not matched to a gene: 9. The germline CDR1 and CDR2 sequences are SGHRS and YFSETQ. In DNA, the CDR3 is TGCGCCAGCAGCTTGGCTCTAGCGGGCACATCTAGCACAGATACGCAGTATTTT. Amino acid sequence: CASSLALAGTSSTDTQYF.

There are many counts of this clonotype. CDR3 sequence (DNA): TGTGCCAGCAGTGAACAGGTCCTCGTCGTCGAGCAGTACTTC. Translation: CASSEQVLVVEQYF. The chain joins TRBV28 to TRBJ2-7; perhaps TRBD1 as D (5 bases). CDR1 is MDHEN and CDR2 is SYDVKM in the germline V gene. The germline V and J ends were trimmed by 5 bases and 6 bases, with 17 bases remaining between them. The CDR3 sequence is 14 residues long.

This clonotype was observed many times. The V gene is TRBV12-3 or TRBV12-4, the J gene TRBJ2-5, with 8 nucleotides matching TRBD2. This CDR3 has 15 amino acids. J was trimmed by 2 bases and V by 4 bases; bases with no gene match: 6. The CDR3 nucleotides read TGTGCCAGCAGTTACCGGCTAGCGGGTCAAGAGACCCAGTACTTC. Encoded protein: CASSYRLAGQETQYF.